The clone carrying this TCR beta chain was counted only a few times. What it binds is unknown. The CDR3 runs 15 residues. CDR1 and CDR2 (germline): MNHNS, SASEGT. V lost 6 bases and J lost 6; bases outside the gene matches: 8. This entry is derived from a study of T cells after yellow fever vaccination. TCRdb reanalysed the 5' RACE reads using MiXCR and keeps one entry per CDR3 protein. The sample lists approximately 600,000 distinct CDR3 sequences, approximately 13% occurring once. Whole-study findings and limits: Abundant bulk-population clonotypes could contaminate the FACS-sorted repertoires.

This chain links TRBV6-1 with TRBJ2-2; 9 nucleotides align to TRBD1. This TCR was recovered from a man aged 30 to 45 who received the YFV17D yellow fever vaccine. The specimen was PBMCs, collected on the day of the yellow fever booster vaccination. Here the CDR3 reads CASRAGTGLPGELFF. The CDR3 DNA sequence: TGTGCCAGCAGGGCAGGGACAGGGCTGCCCGGGGAGCTGTTTTTT.